The rows below give T cell receptor beta chains drawn from one sample of a study of blood T cell repertoires in COVID-19. TCRdb keeps only in-frame clones here, not all; method: immunoSEQ multiplex PCR. The sample consists of about 200,000 clones, approximately 83% of them appearing once. The sequenced sample was peripheral blood. Source of these receptors: a man aged 35-49 years with acute or convalescent COVID-19. CDR3s include the opening cysteine and the closing phenylalanine or tryptophan. A D gene is named only where the DNA matches it firmly. Size is stated for part of the rows, as once, few or many counts, or as a class when the clone is expanded.

. TRBD1 TRBJ2-7 TRBV19 CASSEQGAPGEQYF TGTGCCAGTAGTGAACAGGGGGCGCCGGGGGAGCAGTACTTC
once TRBD1 TRBJ2-2 TRBV5-1 CASSYGQGSNTGELFF TGCGCCAGCAGCTACGGACAGGGGTCGAACACCGGGGAGCTGTTTTTT
. . TRBJ2-2 TRBV25-1 CASSESGTGELFF TGTGCCAGCAGTGAATCAGGGACCGGGGAGCTGTTTTTT
. . TRBJ1-5 TRBV14 CASSQGGGSYQPQHF TGTGCCAGCAGCCAAGGAGGTGGGTCCTATCAGCCCCAGCATTTT
few . TRBJ2-7 TRBV4-2 CASSQDLGSSYEQYF TGTGCCAGCAGCCAAGATCTTGGGAGCTCCTACGAGCAGTACTTC
once TRBD1 TRBJ2-3 TRBV19 CASSPTGDAGDTQYF TGTGCCAGTAGTCCAACAGGGGACGCTGGAGATACGCAGTATTTT
few TRBD1 TRBJ1-5 TRBV3-1/TRBV3-2 CASGGTGNQPQHF TGTGCCAGCGGAGGGACAGGGAATCAGCCCCAGCATTTT
few TRBD2 TRBJ2-7 TRBV7-2 CASSGGVGTTYYEQYF TGTGCCAGCAGCGGGGGGGTCGGGACTACCTACTACGAGCAGTACTTC
. . TRBJ1-6 TRBV7-6 CASSLSEITGSPLHF TGTGCCAGCAGCTTAAGCGAAATCACCGGTTCACCCCTCCACTTT
. TRBD2 TRBJ2-7 TRBV7-9 CASRQTSGISYEQYF TGTGCCAGCAGGCAGACTAGCGGGATCTCCTACGAGCAGTACTTC
once TRBD1 TRBJ2-7 TRBV5-1 CASSLGTASYEQYF TGCGCCAGCAGCTTAGGGACAGCTTCCTACGAGCAGTACTTC
. TRBD1 TRBJ1-2 TRBV5-6 CASSLGRQGANYGYTF TGTGCCAGCAGCTTGGGGAGACAGGGGGCAAACTATGGCTACACCTTC
. TRBD1 TRBJ1-6 TRBV30 CAWSANGQGDSPLHF TGTGCCTGGAGTGCCAACGGACAGGGAGACTCACCCCTCCACTTT
. . TRBJ1-1 TRBV27 CASSLTRGVEAFF TGTGCCAGCAGTTTAACCCGGGGAGTTGAAGCTTTCTTT
. TRBD1 TRBJ1-5 TRBV7-2 CASSFDRVQPQHF TGTGCCAGCAGCTTTGACAGGGTTCAGCCCCAGCATTTT
. TRBD2 TRBJ2-7 TRBV7-2 CASSFRLAGVYEQYF TGTGCCAGCAGCTTCAGACTAGCGGGAGTCTACGAGCAGTACTTC
. . TRBJ1-2 TRBV15 CATSGRQAPNYGYTF TGTGCCACCAGCGGCAGACAGGCCCCTAACTATGGCTACACCTTC
. . TRBJ1-1 TRBV6-5 CASSYSATQGTEAFF TGTGCCAGCAGTTACTCGGCTACACAGGGCACTGAAGCTTTCTTT
. TRBD2 TRBJ2-5 TRBV11-3 CASSLDDRVSGSETQYF TGTGCCAGCAGCTTAGATGATCGGGTTAGCGGGAGTGAGACCCAGTACTTC
. . TRBJ1-2 TRBV19 CASSNTATNYGYTF TGTGCCAGTAGTAATACAGCTACTAACTATGGCTACACCTTC
. TRBD2 TRBJ2-5 TRBV3-1/TRBV3-2 CASSQGGLADQETQYF TGTGCCAGCAGCCAAGGGGGCCTAGCGGACCAAGAGACCCAGTACTTC
. . TRBJ1-1 TRBV10-3 CAISAQMNTEAFF TGTGCCATCAGTGCGCAGATGAACACTGAAGCTTTCTTT
. TRBD1 TRBJ2-2 TRBV14 CASSQMTGGGAGELFF TGTGCCAGCAGCCAGATGACAGGGGGAGGAGCCGGGGAGCTGTTTTTT
. TRBD2 TRBJ2-7 TRBV5-4 CASSLAGGLAGGIYEQYF TGTGCCAGCAGCTTGGCGGGGGGACTAGCGGGAGGAATCTACGAGCAGTACTTC
once . TRBJ1-2 TRBV3-1/TRBV3-2 CASSQVGSYGYTF TGTGCCAGCAGCCAAGTGGGCAGCTATGGCTACACCTTC
few TRBD1 TRBJ1-1 TRBV27 CASSLGTGLFMNTEAFF TGTGCCAGCAGTCTTGGGACAGGCCTTTTCATGAACACTGAAGCTTTCTTT
. . TRBJ1-2 TRBV7-8 CASSLARTNYGYTF TGTGCCAGCAGCTTAGCCAGAACTAACTATGGCTACACCTTC
. TRBD2 TRBJ2-7 TRBV4-1 CASSLRTSGYEQYF TGCGCCAGCAGCTTAAGGACTAGCGGCTACGAGCAGTACTTC
. TRBD1 TRBJ2-7 TRBV27 CASSLWDRANYEQYF TGTGCCAGCAGTTTATGGGACAGAGCGAACTACGAGCAGTACTTC
. . TRBJ2-4 TRBV19 CASSIDRDEYF TGTGCCAGTAGTATAGACAGGGATGAGTACTTC
. TRBD2 TRBJ2-1 TRBV30 CAWTSGAGNEQFF TGTGCCTGGACTAGCGGCGCGGGCAATGAGCAGTTCTTC
. TRBD1 TRBJ2-7 TRBV5-4 CASSLDQRTGREQYF TGTGCCAGCAGCTTAGACCAACGGACAGGGAGAGAGCAGTACTTC
. . TRBJ2-1 TRBV29-1 CSVTGGGGYNEQFF TGCAGCGTCACGGGGGGAGGGGGTTACAATGAGCAGTTCTTC
once TRBD2 TRBJ2-7 TRBV5-4 CASSPRTSPHEQYF TGTGCCAGCAGCCCCCGGACTAGCCCCCACGAGCAGTACTTC
. TRBD1 TRBJ2-3 TRBV6-5 CASSPIRTGWDTQYF TGTGCCAGCAGTCCTATTCGGACAGGGTGGGATACGCAGTATTTT
. TRBD1 TRBJ2-2 TRBV18 CASSSQGANTGELFF TGTGCCAGCTCATCTCAGGGGGCCAACACCGGGGAGCTGTTTTTT
. . TRBJ1-2 TRBV3-1/TRBV3-2 CASSQDVGGYTF TGTGCCAGCAGCCAAGATGTGGGCGGCTACACCTTC
few TRBD1 TRBJ1-1 TRBV5-1 CASSPGQGNTEAFF TGCGCCAGCAGCCCGGGACAGGGGAACACTGAAGCTTTCTTT
. TRBD1 TRBJ2-3 TRBV29-1 CSAQGQDRGSYF TGCAGCGCCCAAGGGCAGGACAGGGGTTCGTATTTT
. TRBD1 TRBJ2-2 TRBV5-1 CASSLNQGARTGELFF TGCGCCAGCAGCTTGAACCAGGGGGCACGAACCGGGGAGCTGTTTTTT
. TRBD1 TRBJ2-7 TRBV6-6 CASSRDRAYEQYF TGTGCCAGCAGTCGGGACAGGGCCTACGAGCAGTACTTC
once . TRBJ2-5 TRBV5-4 CASSADMETQYF TGTGCCAGCAGCGCAGATATGGAGACCCAGTACTTC
. . TRBJ2-5 TRBV6-2/TRBV6-3 CASSFSLGGEKETQYF TGTGCCAGCAGTTTCTCCCTAGGGGGAGAGAAAGAGACCCAGTACTTC
. TRBD1 TRBJ2-3 TRBV10-3 CAISPGQGTDTQYF TGTGCCATCTCCCCGGGACAGGGGACAGATACGCAGTATTTT
. . TRBJ1-1 TRBV7-9 CASSSAGTTEAFF TGTGCCAGCAGCTCGGCGGGAACGACTGAAGCTTTCTTT
once TRBD1 TRBJ1-2 TRBV18 CASSPLETGTGGGYTF TGTGCCAGCTCACCACTAGAAACCGGCACAGGGGGAGGCTACACCTTC
. . TRBJ2-5 TRBV5-8 CASSLGSGAGETQYF TGTGCCAGCAGCTTGGGTTCAGGGGCGGGCGAGACCCAGTACTTC
. TRBD2 TRBJ2-7 TRBV11-2 CASSLGRLAGGLVSYEQYF TGTGCCAGCAGCTTAGGTCGGCTAGCGGGAGGCCTCGTCTCCTACGAGCAGTACTTC
. . TRBJ2-5 TRBV11-1 CASSPDRLQETQYF TGTGCCAGCAGCCCCGACAGGTTACAAGAGACCCAGTACTTC
. TRBD2 TRBJ2-1 TRBV24-1 CATSGGTSGYYNEQFF TGTGCCACCAGTGGAGGGACTAGCGGATACTACAATGAGCAGTTCTTC
. . TRBJ2-2 TRBV5-1 CASSLEFGVNTGELFF TGCGCCAGCAGCTTGGAATTCGGGGTGAACACCGGGGAGCTGTTTTTT
. TRBD1 TRBJ1-1 TRBV19 CASSDRAGTEAFF TGTGCCAGTAGCGACAGGGCTGGGACTGAAGCTTTCTTT
. . TRBJ1-2 TRBV6-4 CASSGGRVPFVFPYGYTF TGTGCCAGCAGTGGGGGCAGGGTGCCTTTTGTATTCCCCTATGGCTACACCTTC